The present T cell receptor beta chain was sequenced within a study of blood T cell repertoires in COVID-19 (dated by TCRdb to the early 2020s). Some background on the complete study: Samples covering the acute and convalescent phases of COVID-19 were provided by collaborators in the United States, Italy and Spain. The dataset comprised deeply sampled blood TCRbeta repertoires from subjects exposed to, actively infected with, or recovered from COVID-19. Where available, HLA class I and class II types were obtained from metadata supplied by the sample provider rather than from assay-based typing. Samples came from the ongoing ImmuneRACE study (first 160 participants) plus 1,254 subjects from 6 global collaborators. The repertoires were released in a freely available public database intended as a resource for research on the immune response to SARS-CoV-2. The prospective study material was composed of cDNA or gDNA derived from T cells, B-cell-depleted T cells, or PBMCs. A de-identified subject ID, COVID-19 status, age in years and sex were almost always included in the sample metadata. What the research found in general, with its limitations: The amount of clinical and demographic metadata varied by source and participant and was provided uncurated.

The immunoSEQ Assay, a bias-controlled multiplex PCR, was used to amplify TCRbeta CDR3 regions from genomic DNA. For the original study's pipeline: Within the assay, amplification of reference gene primers was used to estimate how many nucleated cells each sample contained. Sequence reads were collapsed and filtered to measure the absolute abundance of every unique TCRbeta CDR3 rearrangement. For each sample, productive Simpson clonality was calculated by taking the square root of Simpson's diversity index across productive rearrangements. Drawn from immuneACCESS, this table holds only the in-frame rearrangements with V and J called that TCRdb kept. Clones are partly lost; checked studies trace under half to an unresolved V gene and leave the rest unexplained. That table supplies the V and J calls and clone size; D and trimming were determined from the DNA. For this sample the table gives fewer than 250,000 clones, of which around 80% were detected only once. The biggest ten clones account for roughly an eighth of the sample.

As encoded in the germline V gene, CDR1 is SGHRS while CDR2 is YFSETQ. The V end gives up 1 base and the J end 2 bases, leaving 5 bases in the junction not matched to a gene. The CDR3 starts with the cysteine, ends with the phenylalanine, and has 15 residues. Only the CDR3 DNA stays, 45 bases, in frame from base 1. A note on this clone: Its antigen has not been determined. Base qualities are not at hand, and no much larger clone is one base apart.

Collaborating institutions collected whole blood in K2EDTA tubes following their own protocols. Collaborator samples were shipped for TCRbeta analysis as frozen whole blood, isolated PBMCs, or DNA extracted from either sample type. The clonotype originates from a woman aged 50 to 60 with acute or convalescent COVID-19. Sequenced input: peripheral blood. The rearrangement joined TRBV5-1 to TRBJ2-7; 8 bases in the middle match TRBD1. The CDR3 is CASSLTGTGPYEQYF. The nucleotide sequence reads TGCGCCAGCAGCTTGACCGGGACAGGACCCTACGAGCAGTACTTC.